This T cell receptor beta chain was found in a study of shared clonotypes between healthy human individuals. General study findings and limits: Shared clonotypes across all four donors exceeded non-shared ones in generation probability. What limited the represented genetic and exposure-history diversity was the small number of donors.

Only Caucasian adults living in Nashville, Tennessee served as donors. V was pared by 2 bases and J by 6 bases, with 13 bases between. The CDR3 consists of 15 residues. Germline V lookup: CDR1 MNHNS, CDR2 SASEGT. A note on this clone: Its antigen is still unknown.

Clones were sequenced by immunoSEQ multiplex PCR, and TCRdb holds only the in-frame ones, with some missing. The sample has 300,000 or so clones; roughly 70% are singletons. The chain carries TRBV6-1 and TRBJ1-4; D is possibly TRBD1 (5 bases). Input material: memory CD4+ T cells sorted from blood. Subset reported: CD45RA-negative fraction. This TCR derives from a man aged 25-45 years in good health. DNA of the CDR3: TGTGCCAGCAGTGAAAGAGGGGTGACATATGAAAAACTGTTTTTT. Translated: CASSERGVTYEKLFF.